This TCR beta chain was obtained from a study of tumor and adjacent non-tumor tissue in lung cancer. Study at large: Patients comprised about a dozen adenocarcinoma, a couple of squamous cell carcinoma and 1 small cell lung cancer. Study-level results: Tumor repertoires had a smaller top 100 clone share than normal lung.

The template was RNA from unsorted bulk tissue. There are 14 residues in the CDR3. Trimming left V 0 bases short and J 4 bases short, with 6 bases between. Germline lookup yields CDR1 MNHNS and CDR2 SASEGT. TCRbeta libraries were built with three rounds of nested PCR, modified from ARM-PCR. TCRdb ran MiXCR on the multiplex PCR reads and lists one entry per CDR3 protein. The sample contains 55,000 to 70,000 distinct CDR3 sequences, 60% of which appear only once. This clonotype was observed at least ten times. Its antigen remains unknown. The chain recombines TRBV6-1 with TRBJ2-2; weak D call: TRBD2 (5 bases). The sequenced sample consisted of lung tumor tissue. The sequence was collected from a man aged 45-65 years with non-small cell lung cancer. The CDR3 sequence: CASSEARATGELFF. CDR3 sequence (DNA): TGTGCCAGCAGTGAAGCGAGGGCCACCGGGGAGCTGTTTTTT.